The clone carrying this TCR beta chain was seen a handful of times. Germline V gene sequence: CDR1 MNHEY, CDR2 SVGAGI. There are 14 residues in the CDR3. Trimming shortened V by 11 bases and J by 6 bases, and 17 bases separated the two germline ends. Profiling relied on immunoSEQ multiplex PCR, and the TCRdb table lists in-frame clones only, not all of them. The sample shows about 160,000 clones, 79% of them seen only once. This record comes from a study of blood T cell repertoires in COVID-19. Overall study context: Italy, Spain and the United States were the sources of the convalescent and acute COVID-19 samples. T cells, B-cell-depleted T cells, or PBMCs provided the cDNA or gDNA that served as material.

Seattle researchers signed up patients amid active infection and tracked them longitudinally. The chain links TRBV6-5 to TRBJ1-6; perhaps TRBD1 as D (5 bases). This receptor was taken from a woman aged 55-69 years with COVID-19, enrolled during active disease. Input material: peripheral blood. The CDR3 reads CAGNRGGSNSPLHF. CDR3 in DNA: TGTGCCGGAAACCGGGGGGGGAGTAATTCACCCCTCCACTTT.